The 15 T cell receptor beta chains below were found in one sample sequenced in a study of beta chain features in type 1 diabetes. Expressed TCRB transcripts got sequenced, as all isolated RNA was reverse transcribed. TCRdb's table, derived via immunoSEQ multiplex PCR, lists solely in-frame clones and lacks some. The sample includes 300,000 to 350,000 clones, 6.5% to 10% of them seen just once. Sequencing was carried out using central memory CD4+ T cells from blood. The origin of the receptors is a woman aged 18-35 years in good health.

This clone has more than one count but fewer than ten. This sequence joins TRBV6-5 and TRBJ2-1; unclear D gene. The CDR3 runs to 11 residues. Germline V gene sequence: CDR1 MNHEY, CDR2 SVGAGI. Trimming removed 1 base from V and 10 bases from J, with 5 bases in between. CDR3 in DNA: TGTGCCAGCAGTTACTACGGGGAGCAGTTCTTC. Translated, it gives CASSYYGEQFF.

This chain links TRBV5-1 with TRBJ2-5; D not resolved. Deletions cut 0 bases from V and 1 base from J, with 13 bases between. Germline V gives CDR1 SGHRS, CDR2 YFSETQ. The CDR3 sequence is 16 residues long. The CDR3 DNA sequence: TGCGCCAGCAGCTTGGTAGCTAGTACGACCCAAGAGACCCAGTACTTC. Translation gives CASSLVASTTQETQYF.

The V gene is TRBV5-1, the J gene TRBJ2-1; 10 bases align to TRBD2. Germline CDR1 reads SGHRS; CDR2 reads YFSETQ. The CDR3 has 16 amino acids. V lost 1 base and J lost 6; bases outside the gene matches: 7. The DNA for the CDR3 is TGCGCCAGCAGCTTGACTAGCGGGATAAGACCCAATGAGCAGTTCTTC. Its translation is CASSLTSGIRPNEQFF.

DNA for the CDR3: TGTGCCAGCAGCCCACGGGACCCAAACTATGGGGCCAACGTCCTGACTTTC. Protein product: CASSPRDPNYGANVLTF. The chain links TRBV7-8 to TRBJ2-6, with D possibly being TRBD1 or TRBD2 (5 bases each). V shed 5 bases and J shed 3 bases, with 17 bases lying between them. CDR1 and CDR2 (germline): SGHVS, FQNEAQ. The CDR3 contains 17 residues.

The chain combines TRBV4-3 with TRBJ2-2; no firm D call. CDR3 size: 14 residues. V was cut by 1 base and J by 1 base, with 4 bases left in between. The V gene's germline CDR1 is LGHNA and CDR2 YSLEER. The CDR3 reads CASSQAKNTGELFF. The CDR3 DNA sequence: TGCGCCAGCAGCCAAGCGAAGAACACCGGGGAGCTGTTTTTT.

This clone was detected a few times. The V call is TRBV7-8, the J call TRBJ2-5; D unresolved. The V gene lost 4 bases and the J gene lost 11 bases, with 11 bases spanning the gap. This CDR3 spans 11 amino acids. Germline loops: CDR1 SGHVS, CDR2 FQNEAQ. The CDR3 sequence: CASSSRDVQYF. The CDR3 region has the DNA TGTGCCAGCAGCTCTCGAGATGTGCAGTACTTC.

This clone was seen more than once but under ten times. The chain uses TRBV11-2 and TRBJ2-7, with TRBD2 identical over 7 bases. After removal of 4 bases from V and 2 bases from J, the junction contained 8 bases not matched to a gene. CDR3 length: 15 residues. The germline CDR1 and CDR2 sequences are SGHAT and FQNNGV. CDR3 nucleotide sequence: TGTGCCAGCAGCTCAATAGCGGGTTGGGCCTACGAGCAGTACTTC. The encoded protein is CASSSIAGWAYEQYF.

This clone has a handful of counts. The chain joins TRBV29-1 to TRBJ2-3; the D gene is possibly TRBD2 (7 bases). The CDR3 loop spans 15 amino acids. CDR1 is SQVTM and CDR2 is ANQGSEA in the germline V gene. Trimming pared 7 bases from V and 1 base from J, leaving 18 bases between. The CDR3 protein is CSARRGAGGTDTQYF. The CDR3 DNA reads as TGCAGCGCCCGAAGGGGGGCGGGGGGCACAGATACGCAGTATTTT.

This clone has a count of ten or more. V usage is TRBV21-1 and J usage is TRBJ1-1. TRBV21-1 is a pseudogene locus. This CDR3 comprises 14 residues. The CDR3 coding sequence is TGTGCCAGCAGCAACTGGCAGAGGAAGGCTGAAGCTTTCTTT. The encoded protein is CASSNWQRKAEAFF.

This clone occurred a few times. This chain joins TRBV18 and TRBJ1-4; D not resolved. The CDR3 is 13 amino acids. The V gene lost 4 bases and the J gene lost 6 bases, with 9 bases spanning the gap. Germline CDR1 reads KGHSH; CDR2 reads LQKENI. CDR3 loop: CASSLNFDEKLFF. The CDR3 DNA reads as TGTGCCAGCTCACTGAACTTTGATGAAAAACTGTTTTTT.

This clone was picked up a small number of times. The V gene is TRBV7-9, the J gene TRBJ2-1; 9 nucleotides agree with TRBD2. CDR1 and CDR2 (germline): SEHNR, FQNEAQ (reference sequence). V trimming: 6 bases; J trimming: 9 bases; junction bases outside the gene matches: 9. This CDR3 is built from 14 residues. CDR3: CASSLVAGEGEQFF. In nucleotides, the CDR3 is TGTGCCAGCAGTCTTGTAGCGGGAGAAGGTGAGCAGTTCTTC. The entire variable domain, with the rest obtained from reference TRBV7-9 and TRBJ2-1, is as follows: DTGVSQNPRHKITKRGQNVTFRCDPISEHNRLYWYRQTLGQGPEFLTYFQNEAQLEKSRLLSDRFSAERPKGSFSTLEIQRTEQGDSAMYLCASSLVAGEGEQFFGPGTRLTVL.

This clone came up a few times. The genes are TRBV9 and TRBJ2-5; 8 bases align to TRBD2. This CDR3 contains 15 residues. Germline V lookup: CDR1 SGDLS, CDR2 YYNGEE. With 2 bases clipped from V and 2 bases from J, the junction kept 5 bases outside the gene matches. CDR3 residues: CASSVLGTSQETQYF. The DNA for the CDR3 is TGTGCCAGCAGCGTCCTCGGGACTAGTCAAGAGACCCAGTACTTC.

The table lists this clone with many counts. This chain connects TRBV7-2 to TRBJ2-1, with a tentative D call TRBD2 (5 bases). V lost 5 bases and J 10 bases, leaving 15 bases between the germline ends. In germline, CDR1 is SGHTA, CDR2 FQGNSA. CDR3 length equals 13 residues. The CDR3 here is CASSGGLSKEQFF. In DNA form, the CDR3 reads TGTGCCAGCAGCGGTGGACTGAGTAAAGAGCAGTTCTTC.

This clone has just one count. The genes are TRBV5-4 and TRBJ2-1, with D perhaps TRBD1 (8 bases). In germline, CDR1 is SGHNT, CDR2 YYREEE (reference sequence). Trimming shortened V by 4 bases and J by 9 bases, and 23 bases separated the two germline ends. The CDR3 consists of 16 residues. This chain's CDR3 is CASSQNLGQGGGEQFF. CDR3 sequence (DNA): TGTGCCAGCAGCCAGAATCTTGGACAGGGCGGGGGTGAGCAGTTCTTC.

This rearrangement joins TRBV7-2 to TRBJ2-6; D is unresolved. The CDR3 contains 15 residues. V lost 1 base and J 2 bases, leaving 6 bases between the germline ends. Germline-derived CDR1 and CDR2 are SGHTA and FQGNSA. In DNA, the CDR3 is TGTGCCAGCAGCTTAGATCTTCCTGGGGCCAACGTCCTGACTTTC. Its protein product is CASSLDLPGANVLTF.